The rows below give T cell receptor beta chains drawn from one sample of a study of CD8 T cells in ankylosing spondylitis. In TCRdb, the 5' RACE reads were re-called with MiXCR into one record per CDR3 protein. The sample holds around 150,000 distinct CDR3 sequences, about 9.9% seen once. What was sequenced was blood, either unsorted or a sorted T cell fraction (not recorded which). The receptors shown here come from a male donor with ankylosing spondylitis or in good health (not recorded which). CDR3s include the opening cysteine and the closing phenylalanine or tryptophan. D genes are given only for firm matches. A row's size may be missing; if present it is once, few, many or a size class.

TRBV29-1	-	-	TRBJ2-5	CSVLKGQETQYF	TGCAGCGTCCTGAAAGGGCAAGAGACCCAGTACTTC
TRBV20-1	-	-	TRBJ1-2	CSAPEKEASPGYGYTF	TGCAGTGCGCCAGAGAAGGAAGCTAGCCCGGGCTATGGCTACACCTTC
TRBV20-1	-	many	TRBJ2-1	CSARPSSGASYNEQFF	TGCAGTGCTAGACCCTCTTCTGGGGCCTCCTACAATGAGCAGTTCTTC
TRBV2	-	many	TRBJ1-2	CASSETAAGTNYGYTF	TGTGCCAGCAGTGAAACGGCAGCCGGAACTAACTATGGCTACACCTTC
TRBV29-1	-	many	TRBJ1-1	CSVGDASTGAFF	TGCAGCGTTGGGGACGCCTCAACGGGAGCTTTCTTT
TRBV12-3/TRBV12-4	TRBD1	many	TRBJ2-7	CASSPGQPPYEQYF	TGTGCCAGCAGTCCGGGACAGCCACCTTACGAGCAGTACTTC
TRBV20-1	-	many	TRBJ2-7	CSARHRGLDEQYF	TGCAGTGCTAGACACCGGGGCCTCGACGAGCAGTACTTC
TRBV20-1	-	many	TRBJ2-2	CSARHPPGQSTGELFF	TGCAGTGCTAGACACCCGCCCGGACAGAGCACCGGGGAGCTGTTTTTT
TRBV7-2	TRBD1	-	TRBJ2-1	CASSFWTGGSNEQFF	TGTGCCAGCAGCTTTTGGACAGGGGGGAGCAATGAGCAGTTCTTC
TRBV27	-	few	TRBJ2-1	CASSLWSSSQQNEQFF	TGTGCCAGCAGTTTATGGTCGTCATCGCAGCAAAATGAGCAGTTCTTC
TRBV24-1	-	many	TRBJ2-1	CATQGYNEQFF	TGTGCCACTCAGGGTTACAATGAGCAGTTCTTC
TRBV15	-	many	TRBJ2-6	CATSEGSGANVLTF	TGTGCCACCAGCGAGGGGTCTGGGGCCAACGTCCTGACTTTC
TRBV4-1	TRBD1	few	TRBJ1-5	CASSQDRGFGQPQHF	TGCGCCAGCAGCCAGGACAGGGGGTTTGGTCAGCCCCAGCATTTT
TRBV27	TRBD1	-	TRBJ1-6	CASSLFAQGARGYNSPLHF	TGTGCCAGCAGTTTATTTGCACAGGGGGCGAGAGGATATAATTCACCCCTCCACTTT
TRBV28	TRBD2	many	TRBJ2-1	CASSLRGSGSRAYNEQFF	TGTGCCAGCAGTTTACGCGGTAGCGGGAGTCGGGCGTACAATGAGCAGTTCTTC
TRBV10-3	-	medium-sized	TRBJ1-5	CAISAGWEQPQHF	TGTGCCATCAGTGCTGGTTGGGAACAGCCCCAGCATTTT
TRBV7-2	-	-	TRBJ1-1	CASGNTEAFF	TGTGCCAGCGGAAACACTGAAGCTTTCTTT
TRBV25-1	-	-	TRBJ2-7	CASSPGWGEQYF	TGTGCCAGCAGTCCGGGGTGGGGCGAGCAGTACTTC
TRBV5-1	-	many	TRBJ2-3	CASSLDGRAPDTQYF	TGCGCCAGCAGCTTGGATGGTAGGGCTCCAGATACGCAGTATTTT
TRBV7-6	-	many	TRBJ1-4	CASSLRGSGKLFF	TGTGCCAGCAGCTTACGGGGGTCGGGAAAACTGTTTTTT
TRBV18	TRBD1	few	TRBJ2-1	CASSLIATGDHLNEQFF	TGTGCCAGCTCACTTATCGCGACAGGGGACCACCTCAATGAGCAGTTCTTC
TRBV6-2/TRBV6-3	-	-	TRBJ1-2	CASSYGGANYGYTF	TGTGCCAGCAGTTACGGGGGCGCTAACTATGGCTACACCTTC
TRBV6-5	-	many	TRBJ1-1	CASGGWTEAFF	TGTGCCAGCGGAGGGTGGACTGAAGCTTTCTTT
TRBV18	TRBD1	few	TRBJ2-6	CASSSGTGGSGANVLTF	TGTGCCAGCTCGTCCGGGACAGGGGGCTCTGGGGCCAACGTCCTGACTTTC
TRBV29-1	-	few	TRBJ1-1	CSVRQVGTEAFF	TGCAGCGTCAGACAGGTCGGAACTGAAGCTTTCTTT
TRBV20-1	-	many	TRBJ1-4	CSAPRLGGWPDSTNEKLFF	TGCAGTGCCCCAAGACTCGGGGGATGGCCGGACTCAACTAATGAAAAACTGTTTTTT
TRBV28	-	few	TRBJ1-1	CASSLPQNGFGAFF	TGTGCCAGCAGTTTACCCCAAAACGGGTTCGGGGCTTTCTTT
TRBV19	-	-	TRBJ2-7	CASSEGPFYEQYF	TGTGCCAGTAGTGAGGGTCCCTTCTACGAGCAGTACTTC
TRBV4-3	-	few	TRBJ1-3	CASSQELHRGNTIYF	TGCGCCAGCAGCCAAGAACTCCACAGGGGAAACACCATATATTTT
TRBV2	-	few	TRBJ1-1	CVSSRGRLNTEAFF	TGTGTCAGCAGCAGGGGACGGTTGAACACTGAAGCTTTCTTT
TRBV7-9	-	-	TRBJ2-5	CASSSPGTGETQYF	TGTGCCAGCAGCTCGCCTGGAACCGGGGAGACCCAGTACTTC
TRBV12-3/TRBV12-4	TRBD1	many	TRBJ2-2	CASRAGTGPGELFF	TGTGCCAGCAGGGCCGGGACAGGGCCCGGGGAGCTGTTTTTT
TRBV29-1	TRBD1	many	TRBJ2-3	CSVEKMDRGPQYF	TGCAGCGTTGAAAAAATGGACAGGGGCCCCCAGTATTTT
TRBV7-2	-	many	TRBJ2-3	CASSLGASTQYF	TGTGCCAGCAGCTTAGGGGCGAGTACGCAGTATTTT
TRBV20-1	TRBD2	-	TRBJ2-3	CSTSGGRETDTQYF	TGCAGTACTAGTGGCGGGAGAGAGACAGATACGCAGTATTTT
TRBV7-8	-	few	TRBJ2-1	CASSTSSDQFF	TGTGCCAGCAGCACCAGCAGTGATCAGTTCTTC
TRBV9	TRBD2	many	TRBJ2-1	CASSVAQLAGGRDGEQFF	TGTGCCAGCAGCGTGGCCCAACTAGCGGGGGGGCGGGACGGTGAGCAGTTCTTC
TRBV7-9	-	-	TRBJ1-6	CASSPDSSPLHF	TGTGCCAGCAGCCCGGATAGTTCACCCCTCCACTTT
TRBV20-1	-	many	TRBJ2-1	CSVTKGYPGDEQFF	TGCAGTGTTACCAAGGGTTACCCCGGCGATGAGCAGTTCTTC
TRBV9	-	many	TRBJ2-6	CASSVAGVGANVLTF	TGTGCCAGCAGCGTAGCAGGGGTTGGGGCCAACGTCCTGACTTTC
TRBV3-1	-	-	TRBJ2-1	CASSPFPYNEQFF	TGTGCCAGCAGCCCGTTCCCCTACAATGAGCAGTTCTTC
TRBV20-1	TRBD1	few	TRBJ2-3	CSARIGQGASDTQYF	TGCAGTGCTAGGATAGGACAGGGGGCATCAGATACGCAGTATTTT
TRBV5-1	-	many	TRBJ1-4	CASSLETFNEKLFF	TGCGCCAGCAGCTTGGAAACTTTTAATGAAAAACTGTTTTTT
TRBV24-1	TRBD2	many	TRBJ2-1	CATSDFGAGGPNEQFF	TGTGCCACCAGTGATTTTGGAGCGGGAGGGCCAAATGAGCAGTTCTTC
TRBV6-2/TRBV6-3	-	-	TRBJ1-5	CAAKDISSNQPQHF	TGTGCCGCTAAGGACATTTCTAGCAATCAGCCCCAGCATTTT
TRBV3-1	TRBD2	many	TRBJ2-3	CASSQDLGGSTDTQYF	TGTGCCAGCAGCCAAGATCTGGGGGGGTCTACAGATACGCAGTATTTT
TRBV12-3/TRBV12-4	-	few	TRBJ2-3	CASSPSTGRVTDTQYF	TGTGCCAGCAGCCCGAGCACAGGCAGAGTCACCGATACGCAGTATTTT
TRBV20-1	TRBD1	-	TRBJ2-1	CSATSPRGHEQFF	TGCAGTGCTACCTCCCCCAGGGGGCATGAGCAGTTCTTC
TRBV7-2	-	-	TRBJ1-1	CASSLLGHPSEAFF	TGTGCCAGCAGCTTATTAGGACATCCCTCTGAAGCTTTCTTT
TRBV6-2/TRBV6-3	-	few	TRBJ2-1	CASSYSKGAGEQFF	TGTGCCAGCAGTTACTCGAAAGGGGCTGGTGAGCAGTTCTTC
TRBV7-9	-	few	TRBJ2-1	CASSLTEEFF	TGTGCCAGCAGCTTAACCGAGGAGTTCTTC
TRBV27	-	few	TRBJ2-1	CASTGQFNEQFF	TGTGCCAGCACCGGACAGTTCAATGAGCAGTTCTTC
TRBV12-3/TRBV12-4	-	many	TRBJ2-5	CASSTSSVPSGTQYF	TGTGCCAGCAGTACTAGCTCCGTACCATCGGGAACCCAGTACTTC